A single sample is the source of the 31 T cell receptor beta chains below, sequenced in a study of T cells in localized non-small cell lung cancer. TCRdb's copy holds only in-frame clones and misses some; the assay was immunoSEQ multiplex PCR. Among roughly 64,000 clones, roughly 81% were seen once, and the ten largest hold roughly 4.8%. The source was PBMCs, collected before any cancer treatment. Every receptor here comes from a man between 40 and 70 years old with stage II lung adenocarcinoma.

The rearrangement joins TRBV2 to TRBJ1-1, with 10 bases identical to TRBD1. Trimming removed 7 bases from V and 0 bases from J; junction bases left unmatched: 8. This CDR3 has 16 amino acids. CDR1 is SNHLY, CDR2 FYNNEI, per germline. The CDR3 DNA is TGTGCCAGCAAATCAGGACAGGGGGGAATGAACACTGAAGCTTTCTTT. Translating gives CASKSGQGGMNTEAFF.

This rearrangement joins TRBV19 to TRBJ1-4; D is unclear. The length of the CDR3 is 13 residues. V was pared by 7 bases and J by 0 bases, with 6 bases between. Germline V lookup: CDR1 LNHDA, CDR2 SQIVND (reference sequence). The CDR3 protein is CASNRATNEKLFF. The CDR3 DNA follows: TGTGCCAGTAACAGAGCAACTAATGAAAAACTGTTTTTT. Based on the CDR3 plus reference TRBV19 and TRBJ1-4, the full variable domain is DGGITQSPKYLFRKEGQNVTLSCEQNLNHDAMYWYRQDPGQGLRLIYYSQIVNDFQKGDIAEGYSVSREKKESFPLTVTSAQKNPTAFYLCASNRATNEKLFFGSGTQLSVL.

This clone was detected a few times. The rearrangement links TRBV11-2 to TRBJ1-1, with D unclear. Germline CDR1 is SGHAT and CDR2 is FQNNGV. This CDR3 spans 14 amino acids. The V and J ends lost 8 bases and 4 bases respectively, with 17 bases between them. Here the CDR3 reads CASCSGLSGTEAFF. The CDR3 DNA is TGTGCCAGCTGCAGCGGGCTTTCGGGCACTGAAGCTTTCTTT.

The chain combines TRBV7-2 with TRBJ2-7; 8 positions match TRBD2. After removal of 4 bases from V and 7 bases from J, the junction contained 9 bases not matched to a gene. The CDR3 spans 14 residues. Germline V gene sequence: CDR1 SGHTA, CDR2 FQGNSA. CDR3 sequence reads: CASSSGLPGGEQYF. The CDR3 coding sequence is TGTGCCAGCAGCTCGGGACTACCGGGGGGGGAGCAGTACTTC. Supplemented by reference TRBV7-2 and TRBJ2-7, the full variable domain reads GAGVSQSPSNKVTEKGKDVELRCDPISGHTALYWYRQSLGQGLEFLIYFQGNSAPDKSGLPSDRFSAERTGGSVSTLTIQRTQQEDSAVYLCASSSGLPGGEQYFGPGTRLTVT.

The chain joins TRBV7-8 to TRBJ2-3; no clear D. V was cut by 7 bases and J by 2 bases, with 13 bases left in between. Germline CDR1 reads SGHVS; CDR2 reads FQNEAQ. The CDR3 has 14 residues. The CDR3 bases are TGTGCCAGCACCATCTCAGGAACCACAGATACGCAGTATTTT. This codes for CASTISGTTDTQYF. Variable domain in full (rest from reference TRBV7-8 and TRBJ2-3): GAGVSQSPRYKVAKRGQDVALRCDPISGHVSLFWYQQALGQGPEFLTYFQNEAQLDKSGLPSDRFFAERPEGSVSTLKIQRTQQEDSAVYLCASTISGTTDTQYFGPGTRLTVL.

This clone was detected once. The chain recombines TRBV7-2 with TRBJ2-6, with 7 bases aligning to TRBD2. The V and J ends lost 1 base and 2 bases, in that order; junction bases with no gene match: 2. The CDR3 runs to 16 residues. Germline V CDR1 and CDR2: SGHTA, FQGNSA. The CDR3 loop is CASSLEGTTGANVLTF. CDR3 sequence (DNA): TGTGCCAGCAGCTTAGAGGGGACTACTGGGGCCAACGTCCTGACTTTC.

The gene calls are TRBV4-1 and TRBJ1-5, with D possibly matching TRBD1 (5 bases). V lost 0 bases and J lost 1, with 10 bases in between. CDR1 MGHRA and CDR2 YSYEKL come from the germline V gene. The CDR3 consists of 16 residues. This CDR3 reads CASSQETWGSNQPQHF. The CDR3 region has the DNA TGCGCCAGCAGCCAAGAAACTTGGGGGAGCAATCAGCCCCAGCATTTT.

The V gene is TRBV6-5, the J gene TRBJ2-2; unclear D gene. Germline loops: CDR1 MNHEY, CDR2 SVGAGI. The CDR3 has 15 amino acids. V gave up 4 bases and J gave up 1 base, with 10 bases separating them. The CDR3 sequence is CASSLSFMNTGELFF. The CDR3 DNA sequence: TGTGCCAGCAGTTTGTCCTTTATGAACACCGGGGAGCTGTTTTTT.

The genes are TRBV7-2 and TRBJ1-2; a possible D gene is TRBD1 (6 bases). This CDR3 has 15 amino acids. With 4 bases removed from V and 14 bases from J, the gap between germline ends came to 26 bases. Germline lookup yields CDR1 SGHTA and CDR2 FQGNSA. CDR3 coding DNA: TGTGCCAGCAGCTCCCGAAGAGGGCGACAGGCGGGAGAAACCTTC. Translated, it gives CASSSRRGRQAGETF.

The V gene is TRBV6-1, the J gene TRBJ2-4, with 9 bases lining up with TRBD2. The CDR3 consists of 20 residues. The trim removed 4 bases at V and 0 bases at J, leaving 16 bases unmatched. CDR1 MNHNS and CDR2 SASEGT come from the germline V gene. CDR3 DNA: TGTGCCAGCAGTGCGAATCCGGGACTAGCCGGTCCGTTAGCCAAAAACATTCAGTACTTC. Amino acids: CASSANPGLAGPLAKNIQYF.

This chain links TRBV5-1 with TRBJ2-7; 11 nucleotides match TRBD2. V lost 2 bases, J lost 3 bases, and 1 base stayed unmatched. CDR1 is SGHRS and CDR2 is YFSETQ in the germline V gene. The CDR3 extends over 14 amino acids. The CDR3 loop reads CASSLTSGSYEQYF. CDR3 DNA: TGCGCCAGCAGCTTAACTAGCGGGAGCTACGAGCAGTACTTC.

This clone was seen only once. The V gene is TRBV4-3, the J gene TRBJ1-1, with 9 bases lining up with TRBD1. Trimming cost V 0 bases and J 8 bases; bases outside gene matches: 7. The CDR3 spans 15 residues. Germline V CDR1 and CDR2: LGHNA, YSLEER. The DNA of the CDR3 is TGCGCCAGCAGCCAAGACCGCACAGGGGGCGGAGAAGCTTTCTTT. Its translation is CASSQDRTGGGEAFF.

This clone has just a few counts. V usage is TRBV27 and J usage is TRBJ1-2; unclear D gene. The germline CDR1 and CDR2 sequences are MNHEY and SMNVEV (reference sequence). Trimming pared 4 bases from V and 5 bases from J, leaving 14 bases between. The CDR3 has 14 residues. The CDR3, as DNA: TGTGCCAGCAGTTCCGCGGCCAAGGGTTATGGCTACACCTTC. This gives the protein CASSSAAKGYGYTF.

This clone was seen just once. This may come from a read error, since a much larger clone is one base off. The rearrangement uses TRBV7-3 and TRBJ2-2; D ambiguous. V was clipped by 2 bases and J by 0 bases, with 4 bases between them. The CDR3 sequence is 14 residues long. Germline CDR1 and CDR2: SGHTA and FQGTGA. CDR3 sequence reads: CASSLGSNTGELFF. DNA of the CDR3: TGTGCCAGCAGCTTAGGTTCGAACACCGGGGAGCTGTTTTTT.

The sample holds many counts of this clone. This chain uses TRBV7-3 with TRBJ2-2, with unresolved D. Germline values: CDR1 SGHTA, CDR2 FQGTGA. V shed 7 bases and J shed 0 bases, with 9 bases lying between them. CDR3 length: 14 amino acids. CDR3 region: CASTSDANTGELFF. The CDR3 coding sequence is TGTGCCAGCACCAGCGATGCGAACACCGGGGAGCTGTTTTTT.

CDR3 sequence (DNA): TGTGCCAGCAGTGAAGGGTATGGGGGACTGGGAAGGGAGTATTTT. This sequence encodes CASSEGYGGLGREYF. The chain is built from TRBV6-1 and TRBJ2-3, with D perhaps TRBD2 (6 bases). The germline V and J ends were trimmed by 1 base and 13 bases, with 21 bases remaining between them. The germline gives CDR1 MNHNS, CDR2 SASEGT. This CDR3 is built from 15 residues.

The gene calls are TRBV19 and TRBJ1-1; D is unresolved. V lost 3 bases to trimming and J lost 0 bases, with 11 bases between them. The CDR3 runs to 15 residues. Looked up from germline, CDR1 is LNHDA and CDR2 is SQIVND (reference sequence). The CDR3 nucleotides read TGTGCCAGTAGTATCGGTGTGGCCTTGAACACTGAAGCTTTCTTT. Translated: CASSIGVALNTEAFF.

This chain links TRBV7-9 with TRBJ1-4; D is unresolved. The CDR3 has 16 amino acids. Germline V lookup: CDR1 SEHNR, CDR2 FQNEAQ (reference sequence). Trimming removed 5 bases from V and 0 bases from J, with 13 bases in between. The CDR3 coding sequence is TGTGCCAGCAGCCCCTTGCTTATTGCAACTAATGAAAAACTGTTTTTT. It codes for CASSPLLIATNEKLFF. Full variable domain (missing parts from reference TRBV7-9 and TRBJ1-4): DTGVSQNPRHKITKRGQNVTFRCDPISEHNRLYWYRQTLGQGPEFLTYFQNEAQLEKSRLLSDRFSAERPKGSFSTLEIQRTEQGDSAMYLCASSPLLIATNEKLFFGSGTQLSVL.

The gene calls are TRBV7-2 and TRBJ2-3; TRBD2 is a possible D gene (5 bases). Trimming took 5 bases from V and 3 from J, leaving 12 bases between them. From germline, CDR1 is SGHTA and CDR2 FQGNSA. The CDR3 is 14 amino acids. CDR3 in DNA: TGTGCCAGCAGCCTGAAGAGCGGAACAGATACGCAGTATTTT. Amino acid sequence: CASSLKSGTDTQYF.

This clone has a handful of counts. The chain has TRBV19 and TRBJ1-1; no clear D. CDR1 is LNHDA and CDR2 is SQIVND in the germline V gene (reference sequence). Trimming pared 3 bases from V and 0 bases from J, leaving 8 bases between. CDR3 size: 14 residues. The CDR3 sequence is CASSILGLNTEAFF. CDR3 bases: TGTGCCAGTAGTATTTTGGGTTTGAACACTGAAGCTTTCTTT.

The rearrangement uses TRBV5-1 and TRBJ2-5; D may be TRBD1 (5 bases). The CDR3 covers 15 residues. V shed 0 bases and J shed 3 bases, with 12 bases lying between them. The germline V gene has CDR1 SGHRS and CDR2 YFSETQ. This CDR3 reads CASSLGGASEETQYF. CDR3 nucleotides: TGCGCCAGCAGCTTGGGGGGCGCGTCAGAAGAGACCCAGTACTTC.

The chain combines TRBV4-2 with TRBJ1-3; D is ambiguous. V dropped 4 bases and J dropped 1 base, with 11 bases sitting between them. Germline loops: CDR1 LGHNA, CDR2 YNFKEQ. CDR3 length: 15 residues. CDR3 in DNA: TGTGCCAGCAGCCTAGACCCAACATCTGGAAACACCATATATTTT. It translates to CASSLDPTSGNTIYF.

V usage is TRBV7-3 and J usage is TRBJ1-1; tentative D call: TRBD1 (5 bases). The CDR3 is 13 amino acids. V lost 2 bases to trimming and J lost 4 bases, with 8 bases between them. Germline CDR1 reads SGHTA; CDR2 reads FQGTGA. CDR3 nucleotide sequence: TGTGCCAGCAGCTTATCGAGGGGCACTGAAGCTTTCTTT. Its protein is CASSLSRGTEAFF.

The CDR3 sequence: CASTLGPGGLNEQYF. As DNA, the CDR3 is TGTGCCAGCACCCTTGGCCCCGGAGGACTTAACGAGCAGTACTTC. The chain recombines TRBV5-4 with TRBJ2-7; D might be TRBD2 (5 bases). CDR1 is SGHNT and CDR2 is YYREEE in the germline V gene (reference sequence). The V gene lost 6 bases and the J gene lost 5 bases, with 21 bases spanning the gap. The CDR3 covers 15 residues.

CDR3 sequence (DNA): TGTGCCAGCAGCCCCCGGGCACGAGGGAACACTGAAGCTTTCTTT. Protein: CASSPRARGNTEAFF. The chain carries TRBV5-5 and TRBJ1-1; D uncertain. This CDR3 has 15 amino acids. Germline lookup yields CDR1 SGHKS and CDR2 YYEKEE (reference sequence). V lost 4 bases to trimming and J lost 1 base, with 14 bases between them.

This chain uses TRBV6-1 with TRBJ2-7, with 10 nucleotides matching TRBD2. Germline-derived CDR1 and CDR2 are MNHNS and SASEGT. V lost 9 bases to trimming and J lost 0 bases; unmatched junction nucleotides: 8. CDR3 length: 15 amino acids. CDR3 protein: CASTGLASSSYEQYF. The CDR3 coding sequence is TGTGCCAGTACGGGACTAGCGTCGAGCTCCTACGAGCAGTACTTC.

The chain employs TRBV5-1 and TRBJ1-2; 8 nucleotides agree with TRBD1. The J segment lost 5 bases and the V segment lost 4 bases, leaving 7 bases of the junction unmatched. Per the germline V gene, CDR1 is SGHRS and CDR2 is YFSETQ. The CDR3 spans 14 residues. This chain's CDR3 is CASSPGQGGYGYTF. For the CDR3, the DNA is TGCGCCAGCAGCCCCGGACAGGGAGGGTATGGCTACACCTTC.

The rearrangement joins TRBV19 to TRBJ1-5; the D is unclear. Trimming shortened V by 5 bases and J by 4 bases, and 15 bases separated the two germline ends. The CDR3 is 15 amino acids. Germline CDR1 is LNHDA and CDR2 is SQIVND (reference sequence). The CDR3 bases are TGTGCCAGTAGTCCTAGCCTCGGGCTGAATCAGCCCCAGCATTTT. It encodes CASSPSLGLNQPQHF.

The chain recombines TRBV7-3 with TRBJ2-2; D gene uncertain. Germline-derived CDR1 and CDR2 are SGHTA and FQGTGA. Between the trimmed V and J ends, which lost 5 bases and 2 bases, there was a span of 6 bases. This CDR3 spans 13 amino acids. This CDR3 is CASSPFNTGELFF. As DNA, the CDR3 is TGTGCCAGCAGCCCCTTTAACACCGGGGAGCTGTTTTTT.

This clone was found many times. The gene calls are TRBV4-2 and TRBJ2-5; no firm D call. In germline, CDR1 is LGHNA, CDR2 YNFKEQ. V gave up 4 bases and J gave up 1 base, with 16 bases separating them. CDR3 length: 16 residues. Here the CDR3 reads CASSPAIIGSQETQYF. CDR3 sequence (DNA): TGTGCCAGCAGCCCGGCCATAATCGGATCCCAAGAGACCCAGTACTTC.

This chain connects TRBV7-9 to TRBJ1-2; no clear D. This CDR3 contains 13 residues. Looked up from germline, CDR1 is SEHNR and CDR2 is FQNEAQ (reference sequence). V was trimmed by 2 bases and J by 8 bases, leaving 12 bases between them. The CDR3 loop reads CASSLPQRKGYTF. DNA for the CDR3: TGTGCCAGCAGCTTACCACAGAGAAAAGGCTACACCTTC. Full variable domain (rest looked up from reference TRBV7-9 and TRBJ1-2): DTGVSQNPRHKITKRGQNVTFRCDPISEHNRLYWYRQTLGQGPEFLTYFQNEAQLEKSRLLSDRFSAERPKGSFSTLEIQRTEQGDSAMYLCASSLPQRKGYTFGSGTRLTVV.